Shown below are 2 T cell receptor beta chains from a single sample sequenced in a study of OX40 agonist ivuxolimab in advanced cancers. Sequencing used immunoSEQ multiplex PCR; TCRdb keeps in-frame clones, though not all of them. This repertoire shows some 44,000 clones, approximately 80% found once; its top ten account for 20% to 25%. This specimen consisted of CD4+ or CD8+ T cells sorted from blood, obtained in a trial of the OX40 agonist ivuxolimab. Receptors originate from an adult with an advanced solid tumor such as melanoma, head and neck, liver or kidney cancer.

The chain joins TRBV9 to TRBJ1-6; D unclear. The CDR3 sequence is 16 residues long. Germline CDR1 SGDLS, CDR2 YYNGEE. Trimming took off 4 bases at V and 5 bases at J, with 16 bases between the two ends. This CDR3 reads CASSTRPGNNNSPLHF. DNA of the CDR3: TGTGCCAGCAGCACCCGGCCTGGAAATAATAATTCACCCCTCCACTTT.

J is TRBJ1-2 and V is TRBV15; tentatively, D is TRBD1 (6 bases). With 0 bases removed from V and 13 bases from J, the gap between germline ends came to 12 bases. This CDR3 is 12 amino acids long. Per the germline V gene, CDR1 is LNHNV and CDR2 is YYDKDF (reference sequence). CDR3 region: CATSRDQGRLTF. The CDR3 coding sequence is TGTGCCACCAGCAGAGACCAGGGGAGGCTCACCTTC.